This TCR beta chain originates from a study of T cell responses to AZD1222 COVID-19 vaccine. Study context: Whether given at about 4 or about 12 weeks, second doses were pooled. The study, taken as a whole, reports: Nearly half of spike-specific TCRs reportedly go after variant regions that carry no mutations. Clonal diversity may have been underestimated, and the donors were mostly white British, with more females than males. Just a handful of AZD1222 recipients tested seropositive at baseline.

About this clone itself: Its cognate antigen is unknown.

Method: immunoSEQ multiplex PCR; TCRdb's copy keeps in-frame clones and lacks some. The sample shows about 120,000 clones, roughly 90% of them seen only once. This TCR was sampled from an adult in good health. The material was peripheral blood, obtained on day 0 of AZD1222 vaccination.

The CDR3 DNA sequence: TGTGCCAGCAACCCGGCCGGTGCAGGGGACAATGAGCAGTTCTTC. Protein product: CASNPAGAGDNEQFF. The chain recombines TRBV5-4 with TRBJ2-1; possible D gene TRBD1, 6 bases. Germline V gives CDR1 SGHNT, CDR2 YYREEE (reference sequence). The CDR3 extends over 15 amino acids. Between the trimmed V and J ends, which lost 6 bases and 5 bases, there was a span of 18 bases. The whole variable domain, filled in from reference TRBV5-4 and TRBJ2-1, reads ETGVTQSPTHLIKTRGQQVTLRCSSQSGHNTVSWYQQALGQGPQFIFQYYREEENGRGNFPPRFSGLQFPNYSSELNVNALELDDSALYLCASNPAGAGDNEQFFGPGTRLTVL.